This TCR beta chain was sequenced in a study of blood T cell repertoires in COVID-19. Repertoires were generated with immunoSEQ multiplex PCR, while TCRdb's copy carries only in-frame clones and drops some. The repertoire has roughly 250,000 clones, about 87% of them found once; the top ten carry around 2.9%. The sequencing sample was made of PBMCs or T cells enriched from blood (not recorded which). This TCR was recovered from a woman aged 45-59 years who had recovered from COVID-19.

The CDR3 loop is CASSLPGRNTIYF. The CDR3 nucleotides read TGTGCCAGCAGCTTACCAGGGCGAAACACCATATATTTT. J is TRBJ1-3 and V is TRBV7-2; possible D gene TRBD1, 5 bases. Germline loops: CDR1 SGHTA, CDR2 FQGNSA. Trimming stripped 2 bases from V and 5 bases from J, with 7 bases between. There are 13 residues in the CDR3.